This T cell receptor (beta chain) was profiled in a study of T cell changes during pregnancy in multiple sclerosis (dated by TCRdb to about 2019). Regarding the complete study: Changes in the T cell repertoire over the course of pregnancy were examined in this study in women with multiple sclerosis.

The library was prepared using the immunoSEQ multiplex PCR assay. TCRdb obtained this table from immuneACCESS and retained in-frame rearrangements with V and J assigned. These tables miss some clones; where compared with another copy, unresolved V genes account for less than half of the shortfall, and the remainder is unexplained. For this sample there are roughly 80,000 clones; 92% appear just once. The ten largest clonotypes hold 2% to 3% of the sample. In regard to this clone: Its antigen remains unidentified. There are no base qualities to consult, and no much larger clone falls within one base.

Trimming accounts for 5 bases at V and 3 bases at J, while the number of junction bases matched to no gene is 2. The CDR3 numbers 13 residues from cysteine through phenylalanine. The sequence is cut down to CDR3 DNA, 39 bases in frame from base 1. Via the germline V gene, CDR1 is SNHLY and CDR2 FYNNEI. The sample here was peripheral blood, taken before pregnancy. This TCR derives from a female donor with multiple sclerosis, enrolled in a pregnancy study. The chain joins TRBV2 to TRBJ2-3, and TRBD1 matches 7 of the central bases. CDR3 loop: CASSRQGTDTQYF. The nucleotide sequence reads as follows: TGTGCCAGCAGTCGACAGGGTACAGATACGCAGTATTTT.